The T cell receptor beta chain described here comes from a study of blood T cell repertoires in COVID-19. The overall study: Material from acute and convalescent COVID-19 was sourced from the United States, Italy and Spain.

Per the study methods: Reference gene primer amplification gave nucleated cell count estimates. The table came from immunoSEQ multiplex PCR; TCRdb's copy has only in-frame clones and leaves some out. D and trimming come from the DNA, and the V and J calls and clone size come from that table. The sample shows approximately 120,000 clones, about 82% of them seen only once. CDR1 SQVTM and CDR2 ANQGSEA come from the germline V gene. The junction had 17 bases not matched to a gene; V was cut back by 3 bases and J by 3 bases. This CDR3 contains 20 residues. The receptor's source is a human donor in a cohort sampled during active COVID-19. Sequencing was done on a sample of peripheral blood. This chain uses TRBV29-1 with TRBJ2-3, with 14 bases fitting TRBD2. The CDR3 DNA follows: TGCAGCGTTGATTGGTACCTGACTAGCGGGAGGGCCGGTATTACAGATACGCAGTATTTT. Its translation is CSVDWYLTSGRAGITDTQYF.